One sample yielded the 18 T cell receptor beta chains listed below, sequenced in a study of T cell clusters in autoimmune cytopenias. TRB rearrangements were amplified by touch-down multiplex PCR with mixed TRB-A/B primers. TCRdb reprocessed the multiplex PCR reads; each CDR3 protein has one entry and no DNA is given. The specimen's table records over a thousand distinct CDR3 sequences. Some 40,000 genome equivalents of blood DNA were amplified for TRB. The sequenced material came from peripheral blood. All receptors come from a human donor with an autoimmune cytopenia or autoimmune hepatitis (not recorded which).

This clonotype is classed as medium-sized by frequency. The chain recombines TRBV12-3 or TRBV12-4 with TRBJ2-3; TCRdb returns TRBD1, unconfirmable since there is no DNA. This CDR3 region has 17 residues. The CDR3 loop reads CASSPLPGQGDTDTQYF.

The gene calls are TRBV6-5 and TRBJ1-5; TCRdb reports TRBD1, a call that lacks DNA to check it against. Germline V CDR1 and CDR2: MNHEY, SVGAGI. The CDR3 covers 16 residues. The CDR3 region is CASSYYPPPGQGPQHF.

This clonotype is large (0.1 to 1%) by frequency. The rearrangement links TRBV29-1 to TRBJ2-1. Germline V gives CDR1 SQVTM, CDR2 ANQGSEA. The CDR3 sequence is 15 residues long. The chain's CDR3 is CSVEFGSGSYNEQFF.

This clonotype is called medium-sized based on its frequency. The chain joins TRBV6-5 to TRBJ1-3; without DNA, the TCRdb call of TRBD1 cannot be checked. The CDR3 contains 14 residues. Germline CDR1 reads MNHEY; CDR2 reads SVGAGI. The CDR3 region is CASSRSGSRNTIYF.

This clonotype is medium-sized by frequency. CDR3 loop: CASRRGNVAYEQYF. The chain joins TRBV27 to TRBJ2-7. This CDR3 has 14 amino acids. CDR1 and CDR2 from the germline V gene are MNHEY and SMNVEV (reference sequence).

This clonotype is classed as medium-sized by frequency. J is TRBJ2-7 and V is TRBV6-5; TCRdb's D call of TRBD2 is untestable without DNA. The CDR3 sequence is 15 residues long. The germline V gene has CDR1 MNHEY and CDR2 SVGAGI. CDR3: CASSYSRSGSYEQYF.

The chain couples TRBV5-4 to TRBJ2-7. The CDR3 has 15 residues. Germline V gene sequence: CDR1 SGHNT, CDR2 YYREEE (reference sequence). This chain's CDR3 is CASSSGYKTPYEQYF.

By frequency, this clonotype registers medium-sized. The J gene is TRBJ2-7, the V gene TRBV19; checking the TCRdb D call of TRBD1 is not possible without DNA. This CDR3 comprises 13 residues. Per the germline V gene, CDR1 is LNHDA and CDR2 is SQIVND (reference sequence). The CDR3 protein is CASSRSGSYEQYF.

Measured by frequency, this clonotype is medium-sized (0.01 to 0.1%). V usage is TRBV29-1 and J usage is TRBJ1-1; the TCRdb D gene call, TRBD1, has no DNA to confirm it. There are 13 residues in the CDR3. Germline CDR1 is SQVTM and CDR2 is ANQGSEA. CDR3 loop: CSVLPQGNTEAFF.

The chain links TRBV4-2 to TRBJ1-1; TCRdb's D gene call, TRBD1, goes unchecked for lack of DNA. CDR3 size: 15 residues. Germline-derived CDR1 and CDR2 are LGHNA and YNFKEQ. CDR3 region: CASSRRQGADTEAFF.

This chain connects TRBV27 to TRBJ2-1. The CDR3 runs to 14 residues. Per the germline V gene, CDR1 is MNHEY and CDR2 is SMNVEV (reference sequence). The CDR3: CASSLGQVGNEQFF.

The V call is TRBV29-1, the J call TRBJ2-1; the TRBD1 assignment by TCRdb is unverifiable without DNA. The germline V gene has CDR1 SQVTM and CDR2 ANQGSEA. CDR3 length: 12 residues. The CDR3 reads CSVRAQGGEQFF.

The chain joins TRBV6-6 to TRBJ1-6; TCRdb selects TRBD1, and the lack of DNA leaves this call unchecked. The V gene's germline CDR1 is MNHNY and CDR2 SVGAGI (reference sequence). The CDR3 length is 17 residues. The CDR3 spells CASSYTGTSSYNSPLHF.

The CDR3 region is CASSATDPRPEQYF. The chain employs TRBV6-1 and TRBJ2-7. CDR1 is MNHNS and CDR2 is SASEGT in the germline V gene. The CDR3 is 14 amino acids.

The chain joins TRBV20-1 to TRBJ2-5; TCRdb's D call, TRBD2, is unchecked because there is no DNA. Germline CDR1 reads DFQATT; CDR2 reads SNEGSKA (reference sequence). This CDR3 has 13 residues. The CDR3 loop reads CSAREEGGETQYF.

The V and J genes are TRBV27 and TRBJ1-1. The CDR3 runs to 14 residues. Germline CDR1 is MNHEY and CDR2 is SMNVEV (reference sequence). The CDR3 sequence: CASSPSEGNTEAFF.

This clonotype shows up as large (0.1 to 1%) by frequency. The chain links TRBV6-1 to TRBJ2-7. Per the germline V gene, CDR1 is MNHNS and CDR2 is SASEGT. The CDR3 contains 13 residues. The CDR3 reads CASSLDGTYEQYF.

By frequency, this clonotype registers large (0.1 to 1%). This chain connects TRBV29-1 to TRBJ2-3; the D call from TCRdb, TRBD2, cannot be confirmed without DNA. There are 12 residues in the CDR3. Germline V gene data show CDR1 as SQVTM and CDR2 as ANQGSEA. This CDR3 is CSATGLADTQYF.